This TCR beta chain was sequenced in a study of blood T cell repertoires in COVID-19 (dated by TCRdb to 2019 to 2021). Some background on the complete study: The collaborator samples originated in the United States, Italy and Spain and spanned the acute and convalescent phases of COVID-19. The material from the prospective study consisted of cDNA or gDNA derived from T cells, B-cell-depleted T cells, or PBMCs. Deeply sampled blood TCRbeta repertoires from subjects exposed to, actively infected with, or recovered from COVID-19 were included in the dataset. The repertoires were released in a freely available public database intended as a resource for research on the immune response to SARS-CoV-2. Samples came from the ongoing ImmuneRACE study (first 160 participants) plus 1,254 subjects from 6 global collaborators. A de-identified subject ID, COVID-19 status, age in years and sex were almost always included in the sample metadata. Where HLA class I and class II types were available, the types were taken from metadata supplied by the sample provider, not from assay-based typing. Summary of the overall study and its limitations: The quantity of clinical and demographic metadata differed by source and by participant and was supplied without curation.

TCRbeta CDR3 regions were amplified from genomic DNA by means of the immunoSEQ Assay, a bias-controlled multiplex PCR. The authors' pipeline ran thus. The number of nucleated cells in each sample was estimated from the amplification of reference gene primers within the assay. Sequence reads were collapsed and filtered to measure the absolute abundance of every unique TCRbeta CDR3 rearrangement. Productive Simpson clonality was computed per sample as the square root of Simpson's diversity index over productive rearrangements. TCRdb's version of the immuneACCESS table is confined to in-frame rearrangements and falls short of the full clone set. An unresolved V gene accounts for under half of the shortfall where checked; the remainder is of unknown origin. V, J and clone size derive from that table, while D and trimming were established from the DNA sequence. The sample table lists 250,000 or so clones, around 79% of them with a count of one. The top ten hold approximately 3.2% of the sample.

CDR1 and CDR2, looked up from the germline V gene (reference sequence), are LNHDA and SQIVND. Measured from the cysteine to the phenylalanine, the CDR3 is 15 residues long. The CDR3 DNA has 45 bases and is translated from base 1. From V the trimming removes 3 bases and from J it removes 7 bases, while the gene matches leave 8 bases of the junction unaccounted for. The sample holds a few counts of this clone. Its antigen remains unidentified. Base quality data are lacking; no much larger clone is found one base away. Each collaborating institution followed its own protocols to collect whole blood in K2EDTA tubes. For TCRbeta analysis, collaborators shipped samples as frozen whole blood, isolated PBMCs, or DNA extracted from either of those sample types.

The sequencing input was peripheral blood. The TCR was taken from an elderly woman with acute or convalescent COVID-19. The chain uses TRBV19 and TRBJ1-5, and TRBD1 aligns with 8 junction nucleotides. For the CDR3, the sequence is CASSMSDRAGQPQHF. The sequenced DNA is TGTGCCAGTAGTATGTCGGACAGGGCCGGCCAGCCCCAGCATTTT.